This TCR beta chain is drawn from a study of Graves' ophthalmopathy and Graves' hyperthyroidism. Across the study: Peripheral blood (taken before any treatment) was collected at initial diagnosis.

Broader study findings: The model predicted progression of ophthalmopathy with a sensitivity of 70% to 71%, and its specificity was 72% to 80%. In blood appeared most of the expanded thyroid clonotypes whose frequency exceeded 0.001.

Amplified TCR beta CDR3 regions were obtained using RNA transcripts as template. First-round RT-PCR relied on HTBI primers, and a second-round multiplex PCR came next. Using its own MiXCR run on the multiplex PCR reads, TCRdb lists one record per CDR3 protein. The data show some 160,000 distinct CDR3 sequences, around 40% seen once. As to this clonotype: Its specificity is unknown.

The germline V gene encodes CDR1 MDHEN and CDR2 SYDVKM. Trimming cost V 6 bases and J 11 bases, with 16 bases left between them. There are 12 residues in the CDR3. Other autoimmune diseases, uncontrolled infections, pregnancy and lactation each led to patient exclusion. This TCR was recovered from a man aged 30 to 39 with Graves' ophthalmopathy. The chain has TRBV28 and TRBJ1-1; the D is unclear. Sequencing was carried out using peripheral blood. The CDR3 nucleotides read TGTGCCAGCAGCCAGCAGGTTTTCTCGGCTTTCTTT. Translation: CASSQQVFSAFF.